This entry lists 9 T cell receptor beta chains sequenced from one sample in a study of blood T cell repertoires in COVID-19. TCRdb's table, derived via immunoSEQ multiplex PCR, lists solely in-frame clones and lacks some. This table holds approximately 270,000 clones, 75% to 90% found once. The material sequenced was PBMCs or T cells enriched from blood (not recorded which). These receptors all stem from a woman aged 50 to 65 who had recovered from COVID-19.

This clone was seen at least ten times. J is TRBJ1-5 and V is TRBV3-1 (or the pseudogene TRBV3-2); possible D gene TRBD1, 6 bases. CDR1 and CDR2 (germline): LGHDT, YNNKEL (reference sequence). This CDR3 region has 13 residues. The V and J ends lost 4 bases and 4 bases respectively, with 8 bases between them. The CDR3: CASSPTGNQPQHF. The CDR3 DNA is TGTGCCAGCAGCCCGACAGGTAATCAGCCCCAGCATTTT.

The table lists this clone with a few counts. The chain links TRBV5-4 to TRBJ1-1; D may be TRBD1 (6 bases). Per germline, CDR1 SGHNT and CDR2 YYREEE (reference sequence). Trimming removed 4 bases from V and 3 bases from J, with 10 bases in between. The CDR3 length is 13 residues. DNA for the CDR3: TGTGCCAGCAGCCCCAGGACAGACACTGAAGCTTTCTTT. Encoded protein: CASSPRTDTEAFF.

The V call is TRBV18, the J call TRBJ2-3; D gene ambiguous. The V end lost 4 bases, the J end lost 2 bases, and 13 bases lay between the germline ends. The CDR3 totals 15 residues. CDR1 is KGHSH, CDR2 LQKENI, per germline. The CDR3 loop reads CASSLTPHSTDTQYF. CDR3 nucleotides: TGTGCCAGCTCACTCACTCCCCATTCCACAGATACGCAGTATTTT.

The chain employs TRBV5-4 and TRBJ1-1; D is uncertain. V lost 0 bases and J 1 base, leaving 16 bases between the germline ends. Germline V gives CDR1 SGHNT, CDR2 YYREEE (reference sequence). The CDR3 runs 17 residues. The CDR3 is CASSLAFREGGNTEAFF. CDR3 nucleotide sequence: TGTGCCAGCAGCTTGGCGTTTAGGGAGGGAGGGAACACTGAAGCTTTCTTT.

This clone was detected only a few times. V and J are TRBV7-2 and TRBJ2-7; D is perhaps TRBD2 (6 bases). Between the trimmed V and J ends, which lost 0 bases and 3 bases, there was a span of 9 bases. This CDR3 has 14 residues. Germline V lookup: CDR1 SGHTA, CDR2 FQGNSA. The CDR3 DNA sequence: TGTGCCAGCAGCTTAGCTCTAGCGAACTACGAGCAGTACTTC. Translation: CASSLALANYEQYF.

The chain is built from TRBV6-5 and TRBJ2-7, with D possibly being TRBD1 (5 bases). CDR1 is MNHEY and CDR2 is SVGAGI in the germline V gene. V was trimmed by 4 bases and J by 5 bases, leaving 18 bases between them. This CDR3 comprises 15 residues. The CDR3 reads CASSSLDKVRDEQYF. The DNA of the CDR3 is TGTGCCAGCAGTTCCCTGGACAAGGTTCGGGACGAGCAGTACTTC.

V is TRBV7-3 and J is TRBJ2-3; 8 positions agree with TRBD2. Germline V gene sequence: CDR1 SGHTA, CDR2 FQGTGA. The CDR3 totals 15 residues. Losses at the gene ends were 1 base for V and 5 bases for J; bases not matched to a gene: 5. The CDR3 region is CASSLKLAGRDTQYF. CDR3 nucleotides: TGTGCCAGCAGCTTAAAGTTAGCGGGAAGAGATACGCAGTATTTT.

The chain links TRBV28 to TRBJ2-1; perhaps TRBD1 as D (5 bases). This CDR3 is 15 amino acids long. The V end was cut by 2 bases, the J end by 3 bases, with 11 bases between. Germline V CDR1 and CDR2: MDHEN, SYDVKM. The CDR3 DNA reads TGTGCCAGCAGTTTAGGCTTCAGGGACTACAATGAGCAGTTCTTC. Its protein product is CASSLGFRDYNEQFF.

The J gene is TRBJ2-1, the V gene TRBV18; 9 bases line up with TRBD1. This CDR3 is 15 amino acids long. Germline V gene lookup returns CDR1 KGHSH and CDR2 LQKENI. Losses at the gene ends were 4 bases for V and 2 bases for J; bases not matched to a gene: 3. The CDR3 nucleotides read TGTGCCAGCTCACAGGGACAGGGTCCCTACAATGAGCAGTTCTTC. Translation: CASSQGQGPYNEQFF.